This T cell receptor (beta chain) emerged from a study of cytomegalovirus exposure and HLA in healthy donors. Study-level results: High sensitivity and specificity were reportedly achieved when the classifier diagnosed cytomegalovirus status. A later analysis found most CMV-associated TCR beta chains apparently HLA-restricted. V- and J-gene trimming of TCR beta was linked (in a later analysis) to a missense DCLRE1C variant.

Germline V gene lookup returns CDR1 SGHNT and CDR2 YYREEE (reference sequence). The V segment lost 0 bases and the J segment 3 bases; nucleotides outside the gene matches: 3. This CDR3 comprises 14 residues. Worth noting for this clone: Its cognate antigen is unknown.

The study ran its PCR with 60 Vbeta and 13 Jbeta primers. Assay used: immunoSEQ multiplex PCR; TCRdb lists only in-frame clones, some missing. Of some 150,000 clones in the sample, around 79% were seen once. The sample consisted of PBMCs. The V call is TRBV5-4, the J call TRBJ2-7; 7 bases align to TRBD1. This TCR derives from a man in his forties in good health and CMV-seronegative. Here the CDR3 DNA reads TGTGCCAGCAGCTTGGCTGGACAGGACTACGAGCAGTACTTC. Translating it yields CASSLAGQDYEQYF.